This T cell receptor beta chain emerged from a study of shared clonotypes between healthy human individuals. Across the whole study: Donors were two women and a few men aged 18 to 49. The study's findings and limits: All-four-donor shared clonotypes had higher generation probabilities than non-shared clonotypes did. Only a few donors were included, so the genetic and exposure-history diversity represented was limited.

Original methodology: In the immunoSEQ data, sequences were junction-only and lacked quality scores, so filtering differed. Here immunoSEQ multiplex PCR was the method, and the copy in TCRdb shows in-frame clones only, minus some. V and J calls and clone size follow that table, whereas D and trimming were derived from the DNA. Of approximately 700,000 clones in the sample, around four fifths were seen once. As regards this clone: Its antigen is currently unknown.

The CDR3 extends over 16 amino acids. Losses at the gene ends were 5 bases for V and 3 bases for J; bases not matched to a gene: 9. CDR1 and CDR2 (germline): SGHTA, FQGNSA. This chain joins TRBV7-2 and TRBJ2-3; 9 bases map to TRBD2. The TCR was taken from a woman in her 30s in good health. Material: memory CD4+ T cells sorted from blood. Subset specified: CD45RA-negative fraction. CDR3 DNA: TGTGCCAGCAGCACTCGCAGCGGGAGGTGGACAGATACGCAGTATTTT. The encoded protein is CASSTRSGRWTDTQYF.